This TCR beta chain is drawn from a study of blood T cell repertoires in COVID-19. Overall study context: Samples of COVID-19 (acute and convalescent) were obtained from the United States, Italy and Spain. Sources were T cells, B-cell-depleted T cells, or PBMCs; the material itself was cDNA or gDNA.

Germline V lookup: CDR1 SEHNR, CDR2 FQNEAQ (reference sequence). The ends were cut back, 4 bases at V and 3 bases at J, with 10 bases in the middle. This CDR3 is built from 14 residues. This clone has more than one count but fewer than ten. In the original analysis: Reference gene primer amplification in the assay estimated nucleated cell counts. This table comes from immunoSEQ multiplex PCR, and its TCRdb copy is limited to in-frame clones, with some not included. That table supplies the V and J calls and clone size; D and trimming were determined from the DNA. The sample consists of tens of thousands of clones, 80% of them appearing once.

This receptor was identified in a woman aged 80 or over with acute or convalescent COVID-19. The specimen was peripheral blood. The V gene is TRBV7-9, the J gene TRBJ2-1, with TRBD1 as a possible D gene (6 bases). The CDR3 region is CASSSGTNYNEQFF. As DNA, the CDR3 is TGTGCCAGCAGCTCCGGGACAAACTACAATGAGCAGTTCTTC.